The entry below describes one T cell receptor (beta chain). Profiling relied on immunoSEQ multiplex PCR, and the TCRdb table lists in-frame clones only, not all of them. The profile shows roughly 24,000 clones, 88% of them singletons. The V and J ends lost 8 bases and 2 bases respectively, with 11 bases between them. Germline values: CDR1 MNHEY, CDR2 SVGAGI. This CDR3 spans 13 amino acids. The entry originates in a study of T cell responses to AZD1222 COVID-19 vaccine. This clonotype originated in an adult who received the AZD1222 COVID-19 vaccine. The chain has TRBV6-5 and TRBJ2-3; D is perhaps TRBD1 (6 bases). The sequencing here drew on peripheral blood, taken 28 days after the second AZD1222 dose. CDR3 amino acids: CASGGINTDTQYF. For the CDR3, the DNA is TGTGCCAGCGGGGGCATCAACACAGATACGCAGTATTTT.